These 26 T cell receptor beta chains were sequenced from one sample in a study of T cells after yellow fever vaccination. TCRdb used MiXCR to reprocess the 5' RACE reads, holding one entry per CDR3 protein. The sample records fewer than 150,000 distinct CDR3 sequences, 7.7% being singletons. The sample consisted of CD4+ T cells sorted from PBMCs, taken 5 days after the yellow fever booster vaccination. These receptors all come from a man aged 25 to 40 who received the YFV17D yellow fever vaccine.

This clonotype was seen repeatedly, ten times or more. The V gene is TRBV5-5, the J gene TRBJ2-5; 14 bases agree with TRBD2. CDR1 and CDR2 from the germline V gene are SGHKS and YYEKEE (reference sequence). Trimming removed 0 bases from V and 4 bases from J; junction bases left unmatched: 5. There are 17 residues in the CDR3. The chain's CDR3 is CASSLDGTSGRGETQYF. DNA of the CDR3: TGTGCCAGCAGCTTGGATGGGACTAGCGGGAGAGGAGAGACCCAGTACTTC.

At least ten counts were recorded for this clonotype. The chain couples TRBV7-2 to TRBJ1-2, with TRBD1 as a possible D gene (5 bases). CDR1 is SGHTA, CDR2 FQGNSA, per germline. V shed 5 bases and J shed 4 bases, with 20 bases lying between them. The CDR3 is 16 amino acids. Here the CDR3 reads CASSPGGATSSYGYTF. CDR3 nucleotide sequence: TGTGCCAGCAGCCCCGGTGGGGCGACGAGCTCCTATGGCTACACCTTC.

This clonotype showed up many times. The rearrangement links TRBV11-2 to TRBJ1-5; a possible D gene is TRBD1 (6 bases). The CDR3 runs to 15 residues. CDR1 and CDR2 (germline): SGHAT, FQNNGV. Between the trimmed V and J ends, which lost 1 base and 5 bases, there was a span of 12 bases. CDR3 in amino acids: CASSLGNREDQPQHF. CDR3 coding DNA: TGTGCCAGCAGCTTAGGTAACAGGGAAGATCAGCCCCAGCATTTT.

This clonotype appeared many times. The chain carries TRBV24-1 and TRBJ2-3; 9 nucleotides line up with TRBD1. The CDR3 covers 16 residues. The germline gives CDR1 KGHDR, CDR2 SFDVKD. Losses at the gene ends were 5 bases for V and 0 bases for J; bases not matched to a gene: 5. DNA of the CDR3: TGTGCCACCAGTGGGACAGGGGACTTTAGCACAGATACGCAGTATTTT. It is translated as CATSGTGDFSTDTQYF.

This clonotype was counted at least ten times. The chain links TRBV29-1 to TRBJ1-2; 10 bases match TRBD1. From germline, CDR1 is SQVTM and CDR2 ANQGSEA. Trimming cost V 7 bases and J 5 bases; bases outside gene matches: 4. This CDR3 comprises 12 residues. CDR3 region: CSDGQGGYGYTF. The DNA of the CDR3 is TGCAGCGACGGACAGGGGGGATATGGCTACACCTTC.

As to this clonotype: The junction departs from germline at one end; a sequencing error may be responsible. This chain joins TRBV5-4 and TRBJ2-4; the match to TRBD2 covers 11 bases. Germline V gene lookup returns CDR1 SGHNT and CDR2 YYREEE (reference sequence). CDR3 length: 16 amino acids. The CDR3 protein is CDSSLGTSGAKNIQYF. The CDR3, as DNA: TGTGACAGCAGCCTTGGGACTAGCGGAGCCAAAAACATTCAGTACTTC. The entire variable domain, with the rest obtained from reference TRBV5-4 and TRBJ2-4, is as follows: ETGVTQSPTHLIKTRGQQVTLRCSSQSGHNTVSWYQQALGQGPQFIFQYYREEENGRGNFPPRFSGLQFPNYSSELNVNALELDDSALYLCDSSLGTSGAKNIQYFGAGTRLSVL.

This clonotype was picked up many times. The chain employs TRBV7-8 and TRBJ2-7, with D possibly being TRBD1 or TRBD2 (5 bases each). Trimming took 1 base from V and 4 from J, leaving 14 bases between them. CDR3 size: 15 residues. The germline V gene has CDR1 SGHVS and CDR2 FQNEAQ. In DNA, the CDR3 is TGTGCCAGCAGCTTAGGATTAGGGACCAAGTACGAGCAGTACTTC. It codes for CASSLGLGTKYEQYF.

A word on this clonotype: This could be a read error, since a much larger clone is one nucleotide away. The chain is built from TRBV29-1 and TRBJ2-1, with D possibly matching TRBD1 (6 bases). The CDR3 extends over 12 amino acids. Germline V gene sequence: CDR1 SQVTM, CDR2 ANQGSEA. Trimming shortened V by 8 bases and J by 7 bases, and 15 bases separated the two germline ends. CDR3 DNA sequence: TGCAGCCAGTGGACAGAGCATAATGAGCAGTTCTTC. Translation: CSQWTEHNEQFF.

This clonotype was seen ten or more times. J is TRBJ2-3 and V is TRBV29-1; D gene unclear. V shed 6 bases and J shed 6 bases, with 10 bases lying between them. The germline gives CDR1 SQVTM, CDR2 ANQGSEA. The CDR3 extends over 11 amino acids. The DNA for the CDR3 is TGCAGCGTCCAACCTCGGGATACGCAGTATTTT. It translates to CSVQPRDTQYF.

In this sample, this clonotype turned up many times. The gene calls are TRBV12-3 or TRBV12-4 and TRBJ1-3; possibly TRBD1 for D (6 bases). Trimming removed 3 bases from V and 0 bases from J, with 9 bases in between. The CDR3 runs to 15 residues. CDR3 sequence reads: CASSFRGASGNTIYF. CDR3 nucleotide sequence: TGTGCCAGCAGTTTCAGGGGAGCCTCTGGAAACACCATATATTTT.

This clonotype has a count of ten or more. The chain couples TRBV3-1 to TRBJ2-2; D call uncertain. Trimming removed 4 bases at V and 10 bases at J, with 13 bases between. Germline V lookup: CDR1 LGHDT, CDR2 YNNKEL (reference sequence). CDR3 size: 13 residues. CDR3 sequence (DNA): TGTGCCAGCAGCCCCTCGTACATCCCGGAGCTGTTTTTT. Its protein is CASSPSYIPELFF.

Ten or more counts support this clonotype. The rearrangement joins TRBV20-1 to TRBJ1-2; D gene uncertain. This CDR3 spans 15 amino acids. V shed 0 bases and J shed 5 bases, with 16 bases lying between them. CDR1 is DFQATT and CDR2 is SNEGSKA in the germline V gene (reference sequence). The DNA for the CDR3 is TGCAGTGCTAGAGATAGGCAGTTAGTAATGTATGGCTACACCTTC. The encoded protein is CSARDRQLVMYGYTF.

At least ten counts were recorded for this clonotype. The CDR3 sequence is CANPSGGSSYNEQFF. DNA of the CDR3: TGTGCCAACCCCAGTGGAGGGAGCTCCTACAATGAGCAGTTCTTC. The genes are TRBV7-2 and TRBJ2-1, with D maybe TRBD2 (6 bases). The V gene's germline CDR1 is SGHTA and CDR2 FQGNSA. This CDR3 has 15 residues. V was trimmed by 10 bases and J by 0 bases, leaving 16 bases between them.

This clonotype was recorded at least ten times. The chain combines TRBV20-1 with TRBJ2-7, with D unresolved. Germline V gene data show CDR1 as DFQATT and CDR2 as SNEGSKA (reference sequence). CDR3 length equals 15 residues. Trimming left V 5 bases short and J 2 bases short, with 19 bases between. DNA for the CDR3: TGCAGTGCTGACCATACGGACGGCCCACCCTACGAGCAGTACTTC. As protein: CSADHTDGPPYEQYF.

This clonotype was detected many times. This chain connects TRBV30 to TRBJ2-2; TRBD2 aligns across 9 bases. Germline V CDR1 and CDR2: GTSNPN, SVGIG (reference sequence). Unmatched junction bases numbered 6, after V lost 5 bases and J lost 2 bases. This CDR3 has 15 residues. CDR3 in DNA: TGTGCCTGGTCAGGGCTAGCGGGAAACACCGGGGAGCTGTTTTTT. It is translated as CAWSGLAGNTGELFF.

On this clonotype itself: One base away lies a much larger clone, so this may be a sequencing read error. The genes are TRBV7-2 and TRBJ1-1; D is uncertain. The CDR3 totals 13 residues. The germline V gene encodes CDR1 SGHTA and CDR2 FQGNSA. The CDR3 here is CANKRDANTEVFF. The CDR3 nucleotides read TGTGCCAACAAAAGGGATGCGAACACTGAAGTTTTCTTT.

This clonotype has at least ten counts. The V and J genes are TRBV20-1 and TRBJ2-3, with a tentative D call TRBD2 (6 bases). V dropped 3 bases and J dropped 4 bases, with 11 bases sitting between them. Germline V CDR1 and CDR2: DFQATT, SNEGSKA (reference sequence). The CDR3 extends over 13 amino acids. The CDR3 coding sequence is TGCAGTGCTAGTCTCGGGGGATCAGATACGCAGTATTTT. It is translated as CSASLGGSDTQYF.

This clonotype was counted at least ten times. The chain carries TRBV4-1 and TRBJ2-2; D remains ambiguous. V lost 1 base to trimming and J lost 4 bases, with 10 bases between them. This CDR3 has 15 residues. Germline V gives CDR1 MGHRA, CDR2 YSYEKL. This CDR3 reads CASSQVWRFTGELFF. Here the CDR3 DNA reads TGCGCCAGCAGCCAAGTATGGCGATTCACCGGGGAGCTGTTTTTT.

This chain connects TRBV19 to TRBJ2-1; 10 bases are a match to TRBD1. The CDR3 length is 16 residues. J gave up 1 base and V 3 bases, and 3 bases lay outside the gene matches. Germline CDR1 and CDR2: LNHDA and SQIVND (reference sequence). The CDR3 DNA reads TGTGCCAGTAGTATGGACAGGGGGGTGTCCTACAATGAGCAGTTCTTC. Translation gives CASSMDRGVSYNEQFF.

This clonotype occurred many times. J is TRBJ2-7 and V is TRBV7-2, with TRBD2 matching 13 bases. Germline lookup yields CDR1 SGHTA and CDR2 FQGNSA. V was clipped by 4 bases and J by 3 bases; unmatched bases: 6. This CDR3 region has 16 residues. CDR3 residues: CASSSRTSGRVYEQYF. In DNA form, the CDR3 reads TGTGCCAGCAGCTCACGGACTAGCGGGAGAGTCTACGAGCAGTACTTC. Complete variable domain (other parts from reference TRBV7-2 and TRBJ2-7): GAGVSQSPSNKVTEKGKDVELRCDPISGHTALYWYRQSLGQGLEFLIYFQGNSAPDKSGLPSDRFSAERTGGSVSTLTIQRTQQEDSAVYLCASSSRTSGRVYEQYFGPGTRLTVT.

This clonotype was counted many times. The chain couples TRBV4-2 to TRBJ2-5, with 10 bases aligning to TRBD2. V shed 0 bases, J shed 4 bases, and the junction held 5 bases outside the gene matches. Per the germline V gene, CDR1 is LGHNA and CDR2 is YNFKEQ. The CDR3 length is 16 residues. The DNA of the CDR3 is TGTGCCAGCAGCCAAGAACCGGGACTAGCGTTAGAGACCCAGTACTTC. Its protein product is CASSQEPGLALETQYF.

This clonotype was recorded many times. The chain employs TRBV5-4 and TRBJ1-6; TRBD1 agrees at 8 bases. This CDR3 contains 16 residues. Per the germline V gene, CDR1 is SGHNT and CDR2 is YYREEE (reference sequence). Germline trimming cut 0 bases from V and 6 bases from J; bases unmatched to any gene: 5. CDR3 coding DNA: TGTGCCAGCAGCTTGGGGGGGGACAGGACTAATTCACCCCTCCACTTT. Its protein product is CASSLGGDRTNSPLHF.

The sample holds many counts of this clonotype. The chain couples TRBV20-1 to TRBJ1-1; 7 nucleotides line up with TRBD1. V lost 2 bases, J lost 6 bases, and 3 bases stayed unmatched. CDR3 length: 12 amino acids. Germline CDR1 and CDR2: DFQATT and SNEGSKA (reference sequence). The CDR3: CSARRDRAEAFF. CDR3 nucleotide sequence: TGCAGTGCTAGACGAGACAGGGCTGAAGCTTTCTTT.

The table lists this clonotype with many counts. The chain uses TRBV3-1 and TRBJ1-1; D unclear. Germline lookup yields CDR1 LGHDT and CDR2 YNNKEL (reference sequence). The V end lost 4 bases, the J end lost 6 bases, and 12 bases lay between the germline ends. The CDR3 runs 13 residues. This CDR3 reads CASSRGRYAEAFF. In nucleotides, the CDR3 is TGTGCCAGCAGCCGAGGTAGATACGCTGAAGCTTTCTTT.

Note on this clonotype: One base away lies a much larger clone, so this may be a sequencing read error. V usage is TRBV7-2 and J usage is TRBJ2-1, with D possibly being TRBD2 (6 bases). Germline V gene sequence: CDR1 SGHTA, CDR2 FQGNSA. The CDR3 has 11 amino acids. The DNA of the CDR3 is TGTGTCAGCAGCTTAGCGGTTGAGCAGTTCTTC. It translates to CVSSLAVEQFF. The complete variable domain, with remaining parts taken from reference TRBV7-2 and TRBJ2-1, reads GAGVSQSPSNKVTEKGKDVELRCDPISGHTALYWYRQSLGQGLEFLIYFQGNSAPDKSGLPSDRFSAERTGGSVSTLTIQRTQQEDSAVYLCVSSLAVEQFFGPGTRLTVL.

This clonotype occurred many times. The rearrangement links TRBV10-3 to TRBJ2-5; the match to TRBD1 covers 8 bases. With V trimmed by 5 bases and J by 3 bases, 5 bases remained unmatched. The CDR3 extends over 14 amino acids. Germline V gene lookup returns CDR1 ENHRY and CDR2 SYGVKD. The CDR3 reads CAISTLTGEETQYF. In DNA, the CDR3 is TGTGCCATCAGTACCCTGACAGGGGAAGAGACCCAGTACTTC.